This note documents a single T cell receptor beta chain sequence. This specimen comes from a study of blood T cell repertoires in COVID-19. On the study more broadly: Donors in the United States, Italy and Spain gave samples during acute or convalescent COVID-19. Sample material is recorded as cDNA or gDNA derived from T cells, B-cell-depleted T cells, or PBMCs.

The CDR3 extends over 12 amino acids. Between the trimmed V and J ends, which lost 7 bases and 2 bases, there was a span of 8 bases. In germline, CDR1 is LNHDA, CDR2 SQIVND (reference sequence). Original processing methods: Quantification of nucleated cells was approximated via reference gene primer amplification. Profiled with immunoSEQ multiplex PCR; TCRdb holds only in-frame clones, not every one. V, J and clone size are taken as reported in that table, and D and trimming were inferred from the DNA itself. The table has approximately 170,000 clones, around 72% seen once. Specimen: peripheral blood. The sequence came from a woman of 80 years or more with acute or convalescent COVID-19. The chain is built from TRBV19 and TRBJ2-5; D may be TRBD1 (6 bases). The CDR3 region is CASMDRQETQYF. CDR3 coding DNA: TGTGCCAGTATGGACAGACAAGAGACCCAGTACTTC.